Shown below are 7 T cell receptor beta chains from a single sample sequenced in a study of radiation and T cells in renal cell carcinoma (dated by TCRdb to the early 2020s). This sample's time point label indicates: blood 4 weeks post-SBRT, at nephrectomy. Reading the label with the study, this specimen's treatment or condition is: 15 Gy SBRT to primary tumor, nephrectomy 4 weeks later. The library was obtained by the immunoSEQ multiplex PCR assay. What TCRdb holds here is the immuneACCESS table cut down to in-frame rearrangements. Part of the clones is not present; checked against another copy, under half of the missing clones reflect an unresolved V gene, and the others are unexplained. This sample gives 75,000 to 95,000 clones in total; around four fifths of them show up just once. The ten top clones hold roughly 8.8% of the sample. The sequencing used blood, collected from a patient whose treatment included radiotherapy and nephrectomy. These receptors were obtained from a man in his fifties or sixties with renal cell carcinoma.

This sequence joins TRBV4-1 and TRBJ2-7; tentative D call: TRBD1 (5 bases). The germline V gene has CDR1 MGHRA and CDR2 YSYEKL. The ends were cut back, 0 bases at V and 4 bases at J, with 7 bases in the middle. The CDR3 covers 13 residues. The CDR3 DNA is TGCGCCAGCAGCCAAGACCAGGGATACGAGCAGTACTTC. Encoded protein: CASSQDQGYEQYF.

This chain uses TRBV5-1 with TRBJ2-5; D perhaps matches TRBD2 (6 bases). The CDR3 has 17 amino acids. Germline V gene lookup returns CDR1 SGHRS and CDR2 YFSETQ. Trimming took 0 bases from V and 0 from J, leaving 15 bases between them. The CDR3 sequence: CASSLGGLQYDQETQYF. The CDR3 nucleotides read TGCGCCAGCAGCTTGGGGGGACTCCAATACGACCAAGAGACCCAGTACTTC.

This clone was observed a handful of times. The rearrangement joins TRBV19 to TRBJ2-1; D may match TRBD1 or TRBD2 (5 bases each). The germline V gene encodes CDR1 LNHDA and CDR2 SQIVND (reference sequence). This CDR3 comprises 15 residues. Trimming shortened V by 7 bases and J by 5 bases, and 18 bases separated the two germline ends. The CDR3 loop is CASTPTPGTNNEQFF. The CDR3 DNA follows: TGTGCCAGTACCCCTACTCCCGGGACGAACAATGAGCAGTTCTTC.

The chain has TRBV6-1 and TRBJ1-2; tentative D call: TRBD1 (6 bases). The CDR3 is 14 residues long. CDR1 is MNHNS and CDR2 is SASEGT in the germline V gene. Trimming cost V 6 bases and J 4 bases, with 15 bases left between them. CDR3 DNA sequence: TGTGCCAGCAGGACGGACAGCTTGCTCTATGGCTACACCTTC. Amino acid sequence: CASRTDSLLYGYTF.

The chain links TRBV5-4 to TRBJ1-2, with 10 bases matching TRBD1. Germline assignment: CDR1 SGHNT and CDR2 YYREEE (reference sequence). This CDR3 has 16 amino acids. The V and J ends lost 4 bases and 3 bases, in that order; junction bases with no gene match: 9. The CDR3 DNA sequence: TGTGCCAGCAGCCCAGCCTCGACAGGGGGCGACTATGGCTACACCTTC. Encoded protein: CASSPASTGGDYGYTF.

This clone was counted a single time. The chain couples TRBV7-9 to TRBJ2-5; 10 bases line up with TRBD1. Germline assignment: CDR1 SEHNR and CDR2 FQNEAQ (reference sequence). This CDR3 contains 14 residues. The ends lost 3 bases at V and 3 bases at J; junction bases unmatched: 1. Here the CDR3 reads CASSLGQGKETQYF. DNA of the CDR3: TGTGCCAGCAGCTTGGGACAGGGGAAAGAGACCCAGTACTTC.

The rearrangement uses TRBV19 and TRBJ2-4; perhaps TRBD1 as D (6 bases). The CDR3 is 15 residues long. The V and J ends lost 4 bases and 2 bases respectively, with 12 bases between them. Germline V gene sequence: CDR1 LNHDA, CDR2 SQIVND (reference sequence). The DNA of the CDR3 is TGTGCCAGTAGTACCCCACAGGGATCCAAAAACATTCAGTACTTC. As protein: CASSTPQGSKNIQYF.